A single sample gave rise to the 10 T cell receptor beta chains below, sequenced in a study of blood T cell repertoires in COVID-19. Sequenced by immunoSEQ multiplex PCR; TCRdb stores in-frame clones only, minus some. This sample has about 220,000 clones; 90% occur once, and the top ten carry more than 13%. Sequences were obtained from PBMCs or T cells enriched from blood (not recorded which). These TCRs come from a man younger than 45 who had been exposed to COVID-19.

This chain joins TRBV25-1 and TRBJ2-7; 8 nucleotides line up with TRBD1. Per the germline V gene, CDR1 is MGHDK and CDR2 is SYGVNS. With 4 bases clipped from V and 2 bases from J, the junction kept 10 bases outside the gene matches. This CDR3 contains 16 residues. In DNA form, the CDR3 reads TGTGCCAGCAGTGGTTGGGGACAGGCTACGGCCTACGAGCAGTACTTC. Its translation: CASSGWGQATAYEQYF.

V is TRBV4-1 and J is TRBJ2-1; weak D call: TRBD1 (5 bases). The V end lost 5 bases, the J end lost 5 bases, and 7 bases lay between the germline ends. Germline V gives CDR1 MGHRA, CDR2 YSYEKL. The CDR3 has 12 residues. DNA for the CDR3: TGCGCCAGCAGCTCAGGGAACAATGAGCAGTTCTTC. It specifies CASSSGNNEQFF.

This chain connects TRBV2 to TRBJ1-6, with a possible D match to TRBD1 (5 bases). CDR3 length equals 14 residues. Germline V gene sequence: CDR1 SNHLY, CDR2 FYNNEI. Trimming cost V 2 bases and J 13 bases, with 15 bases left between them. CDR3 residues: CASSERGLLAPLHF. DNA of the CDR3: TGTGCCAGCAGTGAAAGGGGCCTTTTAGCCCCCCTCCACTTT.

This clone was recorded at least ten times. V and J are TRBV3-1 (or the pseudogene TRBV3-2) and TRBJ1-1; 9 bases match TRBD1. J lost 10 bases, V lost 4 bases, and 7 bases had no gene match. Germline loops: CDR1 LGHDT, CDR2 YNNKEL (reference sequence). The CDR3 runs 13 residues. The CDR3 reads CASSPQTGGVAFF. The CDR3 DNA reads as TGTGCCAGCAGCCCCCAGACAGGGGGAGTAGCTTTCTTT.

The V call is TRBV11-2, the J call TRBJ2-5, with D maybe TRBD1 (6 bases). This CDR3 contains 15 residues. CDR1 is SGHAT and CDR2 is FQNNGV in the germline V gene. V was pared by 0 bases and J by 5 bases, with 13 bases between. CDR3 loop: CASSLEGARGETQYF. The DNA for the CDR3 is TGTGCCAGCAGCTTAGAGGGGGCTAGAGGGGAGACCCAGTACTTC.

V and J are TRBV15 and TRBJ1-1; maybe TRBD1 (5 bases). CDR3 length equals 15 residues. Trimming left V 0 bases short and J 1 base short, with 9 bases between. Per germline, CDR1 LNHNV and CDR2 YYDKDF (reference sequence). The chain's CDR3 is CATSRDRATNTEAFF. DNA of the CDR3: TGTGCCACCAGCAGAGACAGGGCGACGAACACTGAAGCTTTCTTT.

This chain joins TRBV6-5 and TRBJ2-5, with 7 bases aligning to TRBD2. The germline CDR1 and CDR2 sequences are MNHEY and SVGAGI. The CDR3 length is 13 residues. V shed 6 bases and J 2 bases; nucleotides not matched to a gene: 3. Written as DNA, the CDR3 is TGTGCCAGCAGGCTAGCGGCTCAAGAGACCCAGTACTTC. It encodes CASRLAAQETQYF.

The chain employs TRBV3-1 (or the pseudogene TRBV3-2) and TRBJ1-6; TRBD1 is a possible D gene (6 bases). This CDR3 comprises 17 residues. Germline values: CDR1 LGHDT, CDR2 YNNKEL (reference sequence). V lost 0 bases and J 10 bases, leaving 19 bases between the germline ends. In DNA, the CDR3 is TGTGCCAGCAGCCAAGATATCACAGGGCTTTTTGGATCACCCCTCCACTTT. The encoded protein is CASSQDITGLFGSPLHF.

The chain joins TRBV19 to TRBJ2-1, with a possible D match to TRBD1 (5 bases). Germline V gene data show CDR1 as LNHDA and CDR2 as SQIVND (reference sequence). The CDR3 length is 11 residues. The CDR3 region has the DNA TGTGGAACAGGCTCCTACAATGAGCAGTTCTTC. Translation gives CGTGSYNEQFF.

The rearrangement uses TRBV10-3 and TRBJ2-1; a possible D gene is TRBD2 (6 bases). Trimming stripped 11 bases from V and 0 bases from J, with 11 bases between. The CDR3 length is 13 residues. Germline V gene sequence: CDR1 ENHRY, CDR2 SYGVKD. CDR3 residues: CAADSGSYNEQFF. The CDR3 DNA follows: TGTGCCGCTGATAGCGGCTCCTACAATGAGCAGTTCTTC.